The entry below describes one T cell receptor beta chain. What it binds is not known. This specimen belongs to a study of CXCR3-negative and CXCR3-positive naive CD8 T cells. Study overall: Libraries each contributed about 1.5 +/- 0.3 million TRB reads, for about 135 million in total.

The study's findings and limits: Similarly elevated diversity marked both naive subsets, with memory CD8+ cells showing far lower diversity. CXCR3-positive naive cells carried more hydrophobic TRB CDR3s than CXCR3-negative naive cells did.

The authors made the TRB cDNA libraries by 5' RACE using UMI labels. Each CDR3 protein gets one entry in TCRdb, which reprocessed the 5' RACE reads and gives no DNA. This sample's table has about 92,000 distinct CDR3 sequences. Researchers reported sorting every CD8+ T cell subset in triplicate, 300,000 to 350,000 cells per sort. Within the CD8+ T cell compartment, naive cells were CD45RO-CCR7+CD27+CD95-. Germline lookup yields CDR1 MNHEY and CDR2 SMNVEV (reference sequence). This CDR3 spans 16 amino acids. The V gene is TRBV27, the J gene TRBJ1-2. Sequencing was carried out using naive CXCR3+ CD8+ T cells from blood. Subset noted: CD45RO-CCR7+CD27+CD95- naive CD8+ T cells expressing CXCR3 (TNR3+). This receptor was obtained from a human donor in good health. Some clones in this sample may be carry-over from other donors' samples. CDR3: CASSLSQGPPNYGYTF.